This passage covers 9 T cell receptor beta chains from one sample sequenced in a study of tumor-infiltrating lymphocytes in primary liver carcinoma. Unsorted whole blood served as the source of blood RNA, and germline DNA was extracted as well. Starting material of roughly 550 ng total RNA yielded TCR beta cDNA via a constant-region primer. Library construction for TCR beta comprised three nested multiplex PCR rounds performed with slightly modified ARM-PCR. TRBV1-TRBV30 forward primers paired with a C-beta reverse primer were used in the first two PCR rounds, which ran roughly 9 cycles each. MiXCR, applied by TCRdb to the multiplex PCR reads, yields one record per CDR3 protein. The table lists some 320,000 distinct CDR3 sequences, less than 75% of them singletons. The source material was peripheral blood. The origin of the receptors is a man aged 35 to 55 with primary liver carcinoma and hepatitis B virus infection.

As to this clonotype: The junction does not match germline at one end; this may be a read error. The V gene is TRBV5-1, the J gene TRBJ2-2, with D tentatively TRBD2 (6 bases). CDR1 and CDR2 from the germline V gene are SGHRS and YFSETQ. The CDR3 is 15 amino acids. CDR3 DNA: TGCGTCAGCAGCTTGGGAGGAGTGAACACCGGGGAGCTGTTTTTT. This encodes CVSSLGGVNTGELFF.

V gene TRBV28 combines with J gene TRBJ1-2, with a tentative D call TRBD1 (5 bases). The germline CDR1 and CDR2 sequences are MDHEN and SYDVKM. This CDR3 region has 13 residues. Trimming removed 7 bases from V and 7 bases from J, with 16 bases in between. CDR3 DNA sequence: TGTGCCAGCACTCGTCCCGGGGGAAGTGGCTACACCTTC. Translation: CASTRPGGSGYTF.

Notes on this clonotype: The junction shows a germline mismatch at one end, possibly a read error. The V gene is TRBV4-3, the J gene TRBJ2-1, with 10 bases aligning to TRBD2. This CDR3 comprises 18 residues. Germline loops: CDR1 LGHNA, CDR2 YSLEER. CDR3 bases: TGCGTCAGCAGCCAGGAGTTGTCGAGACTAGCGGGTTACAATGAGCAGTTCTTC. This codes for CVSSQELSRLAGYNEQFF.

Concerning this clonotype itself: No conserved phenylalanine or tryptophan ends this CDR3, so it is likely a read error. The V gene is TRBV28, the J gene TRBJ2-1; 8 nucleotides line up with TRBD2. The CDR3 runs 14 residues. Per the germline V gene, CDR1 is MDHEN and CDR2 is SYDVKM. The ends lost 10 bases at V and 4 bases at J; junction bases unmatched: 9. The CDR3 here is CAITEAGDYNEQFL. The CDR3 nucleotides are TGTGCCATCACTGAAGCGGGAGATTACAATGAGCAGTTCCTC.

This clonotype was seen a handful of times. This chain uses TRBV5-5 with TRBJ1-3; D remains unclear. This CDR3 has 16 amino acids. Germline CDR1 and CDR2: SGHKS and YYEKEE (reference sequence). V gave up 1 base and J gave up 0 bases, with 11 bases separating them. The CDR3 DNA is TGTGCCAGCAGCTTGAATCCAGGCCTCTCTGGAAACACCATATATTTT. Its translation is CASSLNPGLSGNTIYF.

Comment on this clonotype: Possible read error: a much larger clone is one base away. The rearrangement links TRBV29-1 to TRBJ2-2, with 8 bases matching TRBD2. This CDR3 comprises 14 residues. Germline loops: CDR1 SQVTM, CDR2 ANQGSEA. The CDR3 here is CIVAPGTSVGELFF. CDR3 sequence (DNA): TGCATCGTGGCCCCCGGGACTAGTGTCGGGGAGCTGTTTTTT.

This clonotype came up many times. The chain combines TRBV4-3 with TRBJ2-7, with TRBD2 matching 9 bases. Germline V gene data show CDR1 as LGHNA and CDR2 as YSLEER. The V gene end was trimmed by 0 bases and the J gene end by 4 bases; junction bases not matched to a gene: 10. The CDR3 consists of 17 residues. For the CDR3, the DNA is TGCGCCAGCAGCCAAGACCTTTTAGCGGGAGTACCTTACGAGCAGTACTTC. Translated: CASSQDLLAGVPYEQYF.

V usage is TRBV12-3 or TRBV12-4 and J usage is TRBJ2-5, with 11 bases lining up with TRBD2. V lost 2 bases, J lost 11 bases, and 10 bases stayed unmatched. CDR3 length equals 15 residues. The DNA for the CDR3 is TGTGCCAGCAGTTTAAGACTAGCGGGAACCAATGAGCAGTACTTC. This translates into CASSLRLAGTNEQYF.

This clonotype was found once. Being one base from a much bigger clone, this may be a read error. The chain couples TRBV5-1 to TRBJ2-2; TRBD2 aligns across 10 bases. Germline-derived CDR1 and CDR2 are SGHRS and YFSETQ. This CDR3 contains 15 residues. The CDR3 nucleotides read TGCGCCAGCGCGGGAACTAGCGGGACCTCCGGGGGGCTGTTTTTT. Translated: CASAGTSGTSGGLFF.